One T cell receptor beta chain is described in this entry. Its antigen is not identified. The data originate from a study of human T cells and chemical hapten exposure. Findings and caveats of the study: Compared with pre-sensitization or healthy control sets, expanded TCRs clustered more.

CDR1 and CDR2 (germline): SQVTM, ANQGSEA. V was cut by 4 bases and J by 0 bases, with 12 bases left in between. The CDR3 length is 15 residues. As to time point: patch test 1, 2 weeks after DPC sensitization. The sample's treatment: therapeutic diphenylcyclopropenone sensitization with weekly scalp DPC. TCRdb reanalysed the RACE reads using MiXCR and keeps one entry per CDR3 protein. The sample includes just under 350,000 distinct CDR3 sequences, approximately 6.3% of them seen just once. This TCR derives from a woman aged 18-29 years with alopecia areata. Some clones in this sample may be carry-over from other donors' samples. This chain uses TRBV29-1 with TRBJ1-4, with no clear D. The source material was whole blood, sampled in connection with sensitization to the hapten diphenylcyclopropenone (DPC). The CDR3 loop is CSVVDGLATNEKLFF. In nucleotides, the CDR3 is TGCAGCGTTGTCGATGGGCTTGCAACTAATGAAAAACTGTTTTTT.